These T cell receptor beta chains were read from a single sample in a study of cytomegalovirus exposure and HLA in healthy donors. Libraries were prepared by immunoSEQ multiplex PCR; TCRdb keeps only in-frame clonotypes and omits some of them. Of around 120,000 clones in the sample, 65% to 75% were seen once. Input material: PBMCs. Receptors were obtained from a man aged 35 to 55 in good health and CMV-seropositive. The CDR3 runs from the conserved cysteine through the conserved F or W. Clone size appears in some rows only: once, few, many, or a class for an expanded clone.

v_call	j_call	clone_size	cdr3_aa
TRBV7-9	TRBJ1-1	.	CASERPQGNTEAFF
TRBV27	.	few	CASRQGRGEQYF
TRBV27	TRBJ1-4	few	CASRVDRATNEKLFF
TRBV5-1	TRBJ2-2	.	CASSFGLAYTGELFF
TRBV10-3	TRBJ2-2	.	CAISTSDAGELFF
TRBV5-5	TRBJ2-4	.	CASSLAENIQYF
TRBV18	TRBJ2-7	.	CASSLKTVSSYEQYF
TRBV15	TRBJ1-2	.	CATSSIPGQGILTF
TRBV6-1	TRBJ1-5	once	CASSEGRGRGQPQHF
TRBV6-1	TRBJ1-1	.	CASSVQGARAFF
TRBV5-1	TRBJ1-2	.	CASGTATSYGYTF
TRBV13	TRBJ2-7	.	CATTSDSTSYEQYF
TRBV4-3	TRBJ1-2	.	CASSQARDYGYTF
TRBV29-1	TRBJ2-3	.	CSVRGGADTQYF
TRBV29-1	TRBJ1-2	.	CSVHRERDYGYTF
TRBV28	TRBJ2-3	.	CATQGNTDTQYF
TRBV19	TRBJ2-5	.	CASSPHGMVAGAGETQYF
TRBV9	TRBJ1-4	.	CASSPAGDEKLFF
TRBV14	TRBJ1-1	few	CASRPGQGAWNTEAFF